This T cell receptor beta chain was identified in a study of cytotoxic CD8 clonotypes in ibrutinib-treated CLL. Study-level results: Clonality went up at ibrutinib response and then declined back toward baseline at progression. Contraction or stability on treatment characterized the public clonotypes, which were uncommon. Higher circulating CD8+ T-cell counts strongly accompanied higher baseline clonality, above age-matched healthy donors.

As for this clone: No antigen is known for it.

The CDR3 has 14 amino acids. V lost 6 bases to trimming and J lost 4 bases; unmatched junction nucleotides: 5. Germline V CDR1 and CDR2: MNHNS, SASEGT. With sequencing, the targeted depth ranged from 1 in 200,000 to 1 in 1 million T cells. The method was immunoSEQ multiplex PCR; TCRdb's version includes in-frame clones alone and lacks a portion of them. The table lists fewer than 400,000 clones, 60% to 80% of them singletons, with 5% to 6.5% in the top ten. This sequence originates from a human donor with chronic lymphocytic leukemia. The sample consisted of PBMCs, taken after 36 months of ibrutinib treatment. The chain recombines TRBV6-1 with TRBJ2-7; TRBD1 matches at 11 bases. CDR3 bases: TGTGCCAGCAGGGGACAGGGGGACGCGTACGAGCAGTACTTC. Its translation: CASRGQGDAYEQYF.